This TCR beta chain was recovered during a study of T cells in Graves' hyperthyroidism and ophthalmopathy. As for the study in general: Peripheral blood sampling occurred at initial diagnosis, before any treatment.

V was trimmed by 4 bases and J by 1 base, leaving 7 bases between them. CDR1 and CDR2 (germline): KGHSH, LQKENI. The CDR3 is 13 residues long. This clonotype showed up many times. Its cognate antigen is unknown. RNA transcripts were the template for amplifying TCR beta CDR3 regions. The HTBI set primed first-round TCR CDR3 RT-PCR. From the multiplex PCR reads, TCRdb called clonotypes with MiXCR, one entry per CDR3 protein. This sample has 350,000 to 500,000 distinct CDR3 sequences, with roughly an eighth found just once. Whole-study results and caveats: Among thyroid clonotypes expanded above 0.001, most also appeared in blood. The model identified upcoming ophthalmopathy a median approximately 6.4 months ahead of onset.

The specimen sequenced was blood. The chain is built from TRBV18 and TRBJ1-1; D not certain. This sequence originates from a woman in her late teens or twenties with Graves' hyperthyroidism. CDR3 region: CASSQETNTEAFF. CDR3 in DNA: TGTGCCAGCTCACAGGAGACGAACACTGAAGCTTTCTTT.